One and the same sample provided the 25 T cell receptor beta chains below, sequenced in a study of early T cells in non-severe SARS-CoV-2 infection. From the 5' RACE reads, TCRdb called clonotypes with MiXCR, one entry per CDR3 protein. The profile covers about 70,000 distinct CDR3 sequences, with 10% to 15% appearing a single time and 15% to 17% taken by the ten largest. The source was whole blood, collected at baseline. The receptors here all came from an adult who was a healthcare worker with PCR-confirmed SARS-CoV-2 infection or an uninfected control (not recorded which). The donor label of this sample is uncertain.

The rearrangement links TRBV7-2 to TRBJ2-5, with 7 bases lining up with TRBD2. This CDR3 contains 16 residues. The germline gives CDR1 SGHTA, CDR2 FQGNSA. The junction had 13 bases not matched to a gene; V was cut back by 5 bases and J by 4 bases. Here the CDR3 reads CASSKAGTTTRETQYF. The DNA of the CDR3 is TGTGCCAGCAGCAAAGCGGGGACTACGACTCGAGAGACCCAGTACTTC. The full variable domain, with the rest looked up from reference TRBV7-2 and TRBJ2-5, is GAGVSQSPSNKVTEKGKDVELRCDPISGHTALYWYRQSLGQGLEFLIYFQGNSAPDKSGLPSDRFSAERTGGSVSTLTIQRTQQEDSAVYLCASSKAGTTTRETQYFGPGTRLLVL.

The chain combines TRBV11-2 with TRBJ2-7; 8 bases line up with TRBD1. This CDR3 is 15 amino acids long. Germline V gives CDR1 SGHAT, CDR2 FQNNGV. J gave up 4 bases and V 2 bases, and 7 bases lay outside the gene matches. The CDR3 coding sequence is TGTGCCAGCAGCTTACGGCGGGACAGGTCGTACGAGCAGTACTTC. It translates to CASSLRRDRSYEQYF.

For the CDR3, the DNA is TGCGCCAGCAGCCAAGTGGTGGGGGAAACCTACGAGCAGTACTTC. It translates to CASSQVVGETYEQYF. This chain joins TRBV4-1 and TRBJ2-7; either TRBD1 or TRBD2 may supply D (5 bases each). CDR1 MGHRA and CDR2 YSYEKL come from the germline V gene. Trimming pared 1 base from V and 2 bases from J, leaving 12 bases between. This CDR3 is 15 amino acids long.

CDR3 residues: CASTPTGNYGYTF. As DNA, the CDR3 is TGTGCCAGCACCCCCACAGGGAACTATGGCTACACCTTC. The chain recombines TRBV4-2 with TRBJ1-2, with a weak D call TRBD1 (6 bases). Trimming removed 7 bases from V and 2 bases from J, with 11 bases in between. Germline CDR1 and CDR2: LGHNA and YNFKEQ. The length of the CDR3 is 13 residues.

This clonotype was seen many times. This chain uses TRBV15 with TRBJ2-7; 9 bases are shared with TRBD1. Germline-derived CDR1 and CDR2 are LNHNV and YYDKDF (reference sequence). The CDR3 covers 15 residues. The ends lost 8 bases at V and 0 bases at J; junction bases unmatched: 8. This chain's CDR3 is CATARRTGVSYEQYF. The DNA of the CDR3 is TGTGCCACCGCACGACGGACAGGGGTCTCCTACGAGCAGTACTTC.

The CDR3 nucleotides are TGTGCCAGCAGTTTAAGGGGCGGGGGAGAGACCCAGTACTTC. It yields the protein CASSLRGGGETQYF. V usage is TRBV12-3 or TRBV12-4 and J usage is TRBJ2-5; 7 positions agree with TRBD2. Trimming at V came to 2 bases and at J to 4 bases, leaving 4 bases not matched to a gene. The CDR3 is 14 amino acids.

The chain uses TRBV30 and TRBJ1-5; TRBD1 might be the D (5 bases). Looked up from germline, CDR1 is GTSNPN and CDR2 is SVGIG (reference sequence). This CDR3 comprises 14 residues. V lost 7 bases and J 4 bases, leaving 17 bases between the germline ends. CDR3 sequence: CASITGGTNQPQHF. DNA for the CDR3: TGTGCCTCGATTACCGGGGGTACAAATCAGCCCCAGCATTTT.

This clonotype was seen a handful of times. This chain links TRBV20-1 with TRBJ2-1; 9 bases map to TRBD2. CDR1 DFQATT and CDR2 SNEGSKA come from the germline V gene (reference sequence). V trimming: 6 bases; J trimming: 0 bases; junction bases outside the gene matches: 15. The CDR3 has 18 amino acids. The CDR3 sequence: CSAQGAPAGGRSYNEQFF. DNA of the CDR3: TGCAGTGCCCAGGGAGCCCCAGCGGGGGGCCGCTCCTACAATGAGCAGTTCTTC.

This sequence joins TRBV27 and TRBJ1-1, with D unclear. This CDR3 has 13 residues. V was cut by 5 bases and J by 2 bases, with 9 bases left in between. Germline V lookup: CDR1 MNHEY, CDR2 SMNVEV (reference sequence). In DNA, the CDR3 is TGTGCCAGCAGTCTTCGACTCAACACTGAAGCTTTCTTT. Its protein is CASSLRLNTEAFF.

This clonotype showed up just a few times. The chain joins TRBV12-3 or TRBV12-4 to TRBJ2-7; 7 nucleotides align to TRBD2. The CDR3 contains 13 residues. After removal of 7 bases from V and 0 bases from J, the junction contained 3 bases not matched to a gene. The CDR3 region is CASTGGDSYEQYF. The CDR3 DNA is TGTGCCAGCACGGGGGGTGACTCCTACGAGCAGTACTTC.

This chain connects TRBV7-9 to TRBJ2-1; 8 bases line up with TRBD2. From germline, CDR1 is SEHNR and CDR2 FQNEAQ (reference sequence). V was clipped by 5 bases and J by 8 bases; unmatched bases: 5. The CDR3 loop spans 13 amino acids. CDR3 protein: CASSLGGADEQFF. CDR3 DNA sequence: TGTGCCAGCAGCCTCGGGGGGGCCGATGAGCAGTTCTTC.

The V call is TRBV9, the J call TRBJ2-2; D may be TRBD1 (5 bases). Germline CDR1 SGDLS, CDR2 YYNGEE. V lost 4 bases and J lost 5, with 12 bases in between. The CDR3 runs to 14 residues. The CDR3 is CASSTRQMTGELFF. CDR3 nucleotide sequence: TGTGCCAGCAGCACCAGACAGATGACCGGGGAGCTGTTTTTT.

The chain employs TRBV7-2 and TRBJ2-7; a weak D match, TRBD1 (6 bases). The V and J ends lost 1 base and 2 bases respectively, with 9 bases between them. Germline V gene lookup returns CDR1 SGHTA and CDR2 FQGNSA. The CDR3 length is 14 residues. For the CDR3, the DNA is TGTGCCAGCAGCTTAGTGGGGGCGGCCTACGAGCAGTACTTC. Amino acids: CASSLVGAAYEQYF.

CDR3 DNA sequence: TGTGCCAGCAGCCCACCGGGGACTAAATCCTACGAGCAGTACTTC. Protein sequence: CASSPPGTKSYEQYF. The chain links TRBV7-6 to TRBJ2-7, with 7 bases identical to TRBD2. The CDR3 runs 15 residues. In germline, CDR1 is SGHVS, CDR2 FNYEAQ. V gave up 5 bases and J gave up 1 base; unmatched junction bases: 8.

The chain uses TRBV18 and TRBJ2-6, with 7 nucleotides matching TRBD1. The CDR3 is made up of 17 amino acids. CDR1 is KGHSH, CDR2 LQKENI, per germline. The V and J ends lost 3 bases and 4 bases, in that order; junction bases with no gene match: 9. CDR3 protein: CASSPLADRAGANVLTF. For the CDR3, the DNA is TGTGCCAGCTCACCCTTAGCAGACAGGGCCGGGGCCAACGTCCTGACTTTC.

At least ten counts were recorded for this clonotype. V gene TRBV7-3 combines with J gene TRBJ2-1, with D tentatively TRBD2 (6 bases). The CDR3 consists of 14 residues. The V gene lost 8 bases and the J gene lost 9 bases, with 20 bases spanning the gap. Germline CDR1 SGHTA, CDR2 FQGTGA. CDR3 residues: CASATGVRGGEQFF. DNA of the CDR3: TGTGCCAGCGCAACGGGAGTAAGAGGCGGTGAGCAGTTCTTC.

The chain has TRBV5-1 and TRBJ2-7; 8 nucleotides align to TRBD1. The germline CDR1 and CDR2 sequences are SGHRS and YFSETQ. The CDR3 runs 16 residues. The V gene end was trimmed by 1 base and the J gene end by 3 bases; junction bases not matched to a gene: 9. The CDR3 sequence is CASSLSLGQGHYEQYF. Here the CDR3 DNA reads TGCGCCAGCAGCTTGTCTTTAGGACAGGGACACTACGAGCAGTACTTC.

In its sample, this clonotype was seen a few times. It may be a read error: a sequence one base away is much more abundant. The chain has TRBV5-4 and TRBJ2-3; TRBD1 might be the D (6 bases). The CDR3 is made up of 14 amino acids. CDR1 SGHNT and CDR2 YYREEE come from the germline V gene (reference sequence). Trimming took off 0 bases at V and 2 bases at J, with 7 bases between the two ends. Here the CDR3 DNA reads TGTGCCAGCAGCTTGGGGGACAACACAGATACGCAGTATTTT. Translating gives CASSLGDNTDTQYF. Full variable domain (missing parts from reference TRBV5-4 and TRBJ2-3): ETGVTQSPTHLIKTRGQQVTLRCSSQSGHNTVSWYQQALGQGPQFIFQYYREEENGRGNFPPRFSGLQFPNYSSELNVNALELDDSALYLCASSLGDNTDTQYFGPGTRLTVL.

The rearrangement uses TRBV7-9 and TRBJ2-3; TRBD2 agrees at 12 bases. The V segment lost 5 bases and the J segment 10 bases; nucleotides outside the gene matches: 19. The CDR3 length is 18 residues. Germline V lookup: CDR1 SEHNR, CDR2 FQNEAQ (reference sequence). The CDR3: CASSPRTSGESLKSAQYF. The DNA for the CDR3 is TGTGCCAGCAGCCCGCGGACTAGCGGGGAAAGCCTTAAATCCGCGCAGTATTTT.

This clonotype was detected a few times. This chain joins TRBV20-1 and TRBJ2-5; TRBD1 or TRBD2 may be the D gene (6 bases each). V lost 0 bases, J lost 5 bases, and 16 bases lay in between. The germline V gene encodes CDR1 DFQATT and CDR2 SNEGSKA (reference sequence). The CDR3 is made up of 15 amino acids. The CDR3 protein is CSARDSLRRGETQYF. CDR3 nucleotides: TGCAGTGCTAGAGATAGCTTGCGGAGGGGGGAGACCCAGTACTTC.

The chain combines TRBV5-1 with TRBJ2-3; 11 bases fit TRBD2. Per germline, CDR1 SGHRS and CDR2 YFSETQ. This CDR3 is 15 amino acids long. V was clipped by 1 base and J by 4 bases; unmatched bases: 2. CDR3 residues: CASSLTLAGADTQYF. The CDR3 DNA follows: TGCGCCAGCAGCTTGACACTAGCGGGGGCAGATACGCAGTATTTT.

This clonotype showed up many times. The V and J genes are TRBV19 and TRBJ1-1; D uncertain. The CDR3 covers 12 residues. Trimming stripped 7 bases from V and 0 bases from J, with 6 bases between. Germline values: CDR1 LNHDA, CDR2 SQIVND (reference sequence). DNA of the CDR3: TGTGCCAGTACCAACATGAACACTGAAGCTTTCTTT. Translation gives CASTNMNTEAFF. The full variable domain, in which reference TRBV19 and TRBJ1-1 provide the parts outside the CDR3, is DGGITQSPKYLFRKEGQNVTLSCEQNLNHDAMYWYRQDPGQGLRLIYYSQIVNDFQKGDIAEGYSVSREKKESFPLTVTSAQKNPTAFYLCASTNMNTEAFFGQGTRLTVV.

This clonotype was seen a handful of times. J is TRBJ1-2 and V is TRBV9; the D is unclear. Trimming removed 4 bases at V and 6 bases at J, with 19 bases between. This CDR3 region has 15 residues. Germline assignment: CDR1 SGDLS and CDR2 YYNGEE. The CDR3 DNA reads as TGTGCCAGCAGCCCCCAGTGGATTGATATAGATGGCTACACCTTC. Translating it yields CASSPQWIDIDGYTF.

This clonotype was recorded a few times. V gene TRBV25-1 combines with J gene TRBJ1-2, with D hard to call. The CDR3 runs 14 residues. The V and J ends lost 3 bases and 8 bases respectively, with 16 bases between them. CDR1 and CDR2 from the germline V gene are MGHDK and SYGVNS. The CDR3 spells CASSDLDKKNGYTF. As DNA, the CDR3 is TGTGCCAGCAGTGATCTCGACAAGAAGAACGGCTACACCTTC.

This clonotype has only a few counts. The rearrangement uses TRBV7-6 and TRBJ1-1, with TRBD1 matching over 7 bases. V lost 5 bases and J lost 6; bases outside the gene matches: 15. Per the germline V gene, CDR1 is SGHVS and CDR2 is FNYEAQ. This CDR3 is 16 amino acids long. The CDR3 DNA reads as TGTGCCAGCAGCACCTATCGCCCCCGCAGGGGGGCTGAAGCTTTCTTT. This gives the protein CASSTYRPRRGAEAFF.